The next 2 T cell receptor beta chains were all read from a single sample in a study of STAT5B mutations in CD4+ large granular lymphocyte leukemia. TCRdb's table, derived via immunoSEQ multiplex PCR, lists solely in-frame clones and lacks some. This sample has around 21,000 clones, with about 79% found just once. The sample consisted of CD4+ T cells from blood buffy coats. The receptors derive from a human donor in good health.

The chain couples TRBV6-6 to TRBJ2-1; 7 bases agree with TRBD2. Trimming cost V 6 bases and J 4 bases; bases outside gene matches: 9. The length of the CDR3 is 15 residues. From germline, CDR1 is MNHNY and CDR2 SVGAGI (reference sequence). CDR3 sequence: CASRSAGVDYNEQFF. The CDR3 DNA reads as TGTGCCAGCAGGAGTGCGGGAGTTGATTACAATGAGCAGTTCTTC.

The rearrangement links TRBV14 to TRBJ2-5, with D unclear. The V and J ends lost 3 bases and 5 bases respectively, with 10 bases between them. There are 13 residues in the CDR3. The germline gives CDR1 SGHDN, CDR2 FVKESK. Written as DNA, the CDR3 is TGTGCCAGCAGCCACTTTTTACGGGAGACCCAGTACTTC. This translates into CASSHFLRETQYF. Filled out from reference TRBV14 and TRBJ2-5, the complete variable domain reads EAGVTQFPSHSVIEKGQTVTLRCDPISGHDNLYWYRRVMGKEIKFLLHFVKESKQDESGMPNNRFLAERTGGTYSTLKVQPAELEDSGVYFCASSHFLRETQYFGPGTRLLVL.